The sequence of this T cell receptor (beta chain) was determined in a study of T-cell reconstitution after alpha-beta-depleted transplantation in children. This clonotype was observed many times. Researchers prepared the TCRbeta library using unique molecular identifiers, the study reports. TCRdb re-analysed the PCR reads in MiXCR, keeping a single row per CDR3 protein. The sample has roughly 220,000 distinct CDR3 sequences, more than 10% seen once. The CDR3 spans 13 residues. Trimming shortened V by 5 bases and J by 1 base, and 8 bases separated the two germline ends. Looked up from germline, CDR1 is SEHNR and CDR2 is FQNEAQ (reference sequence).

V is TRBV7-9 and J is TRBJ1-1; no clear D. The sample consisted of PBMCs from the stem cell graft donor, taken from the stem cell graft. This clonotype originated in a human donor who donated a stem cell graft to a child with acute lymphoblastic leukemia. This CDR3 reads CASSPIGNTEAFF. The CDR3 coding sequence is TGTGCCAGCAGCCCAATCGGGAACACTGAAGCTTTCTTT.